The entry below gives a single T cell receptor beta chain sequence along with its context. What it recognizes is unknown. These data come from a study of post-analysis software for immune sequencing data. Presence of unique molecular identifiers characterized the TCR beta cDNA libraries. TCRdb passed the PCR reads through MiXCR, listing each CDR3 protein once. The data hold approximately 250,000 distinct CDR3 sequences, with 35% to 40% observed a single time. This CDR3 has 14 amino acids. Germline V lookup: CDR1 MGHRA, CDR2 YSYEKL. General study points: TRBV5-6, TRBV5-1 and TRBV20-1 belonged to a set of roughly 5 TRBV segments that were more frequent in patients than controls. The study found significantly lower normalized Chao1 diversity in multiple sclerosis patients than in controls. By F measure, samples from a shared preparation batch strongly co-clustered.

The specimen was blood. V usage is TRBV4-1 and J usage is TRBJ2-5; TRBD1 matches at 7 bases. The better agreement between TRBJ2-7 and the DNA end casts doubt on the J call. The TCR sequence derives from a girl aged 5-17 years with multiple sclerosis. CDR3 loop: CASSLRQGIYEQYF. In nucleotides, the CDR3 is TGCGCCAGCAGCCTCCGACAGGGAATCTACGAGCAGTACTTC.